What follows is one T cell receptor beta chain and its context. Its antigen is not known. It was 5'RACE with constant-segment primers that produced the TCR alpha and TCR beta cDNA libraries, which carried sample barcodes and UMIs. From the 5' RACE reads, TCRdb called clonotypes with MiXCR, one entry per CDR3 protein. The data contain 55,000 to 70,000 distinct CDR3 sequences, about 27% of them singletons. This CDR3 has 12 residues. Germline V lookup: CDR1 KGHDR, CDR2 SFDVKD. Trimming shortened V by 9 bases and J by 3 bases, and 8 bases separated the two germline ends. These data belong to a study of T-cell memory formation after mild COVID-19. About the study: Among the donors, TCR clusters were largely specific to each donor. Study-level results: Cross-reactive memory seemingly joined, as some responding clones were found in pre-infection memory. Clonal second-wave expansions that peaked on day 37 had unconfirmed SARS-CoV-2 specificity.

The source of this sequence is a man between 18 and 35 years old who had mild COVID-19 (a few samples of this study predate the infection). Cell type and time point are not known. The chain couples TRBV24-1 to TRBJ2-1; no definite D call. Source material: PBMCs or a T cell subset sorted from them (not recorded which). CDR3 coding DNA: TGTGCCACCGGAGTGGGCTACAATGAGCAGTTCTTC. This translates into CATGVGYNEQFF.